This T cell receptor beta chain was found in a study of T cell changes during pregnancy in multiple sclerosis. Sequencing was performed with immunoSEQ multiplex PCR; in TCRdb, only in-frame clones are kept and a portion is missing. The data hold 70,000 to 80,000 clones, with around 90% observed a single time. This clonotype was obtained from a female donor with multiple sclerosis, enrolled in a pregnancy study. The source material was CD4+ T cells from peripheral blood mononuclear cells, sampled before pregnancy.

As DNA, the CDR3 is TGTGCCAGCAGCCCCCGGGGCACAGATACGCAGTATTTT. Translated, it gives CASSPRGTDTQYF. This rearrangement joins TRBV13 to TRBJ2-3; no definite D call. Trimming took off 5 bases at V and 1 base at J, with 7 bases between the two ends. This CDR3 comprises 13 residues. Germline V gene sequence: CDR1 PRHDT, CDR2 FYEKMQ (reference sequence).